Reported below is one TCR beta chain. Its antigen is unknown. This sample is part of a study of graft-versus-host responses after intestinal transplantation. Study at large: Transplantation in recipients was multivisceral, liver-intestinal, or isolated intestinal. Anti-thymocyte globulin induction preceded approximately three years of tacrolimus and steroid maintenance in all recipients.

Measured with immunoSEQ multiplex PCR; TCRdb has only the in-frame clones, and not every one. The data hold about 86,000 clones, with 88% observed a single time. Study results and caveats: Recipient-marrow GvH clones were detected, some having first appeared in ileum or blood.

The TCR comes from a human donor who was the organ donor for an intestinal transplant. The material was unstimulated CD4+ T cells sorted from spleen or lymph node cells, obtained before transplant.

This chain's CDR3 is CASSRTDRGQWEPQHF. CDR3 coding DNA: TGTGCCAGTAGTCGGACCGACAGGGGGCAATGGGAGCCCCAGCATTTT. The chain links TRBV19 to TRBJ1-5, with 10 bases lining up with TRBD1. The CDR3 is 16 residues long. Per germline, CDR1 LNHDA and CDR2 SQIVND (reference sequence). J gave up 8 bases and V 5 bases, and 12 bases lay outside the gene matches.